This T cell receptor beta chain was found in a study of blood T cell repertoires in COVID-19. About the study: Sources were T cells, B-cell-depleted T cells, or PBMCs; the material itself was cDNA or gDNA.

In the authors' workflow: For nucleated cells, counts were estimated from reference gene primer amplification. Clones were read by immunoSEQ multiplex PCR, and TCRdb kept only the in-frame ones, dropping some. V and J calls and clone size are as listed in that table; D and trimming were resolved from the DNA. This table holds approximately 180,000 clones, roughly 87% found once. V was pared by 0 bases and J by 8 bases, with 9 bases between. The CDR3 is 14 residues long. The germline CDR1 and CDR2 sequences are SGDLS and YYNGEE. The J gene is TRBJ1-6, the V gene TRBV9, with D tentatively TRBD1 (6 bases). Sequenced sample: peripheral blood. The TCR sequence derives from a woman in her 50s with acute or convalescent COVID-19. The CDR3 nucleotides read TGTGCCAGCAGCGTAGGCAGGGGTGATTCACCCCTCCACTTT. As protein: CASSVGRGDSPLHF.